These T cell receptor beta chains were read from a single sample in a study of blood T cell repertoires in COVID-19. Sequencing used immunoSEQ multiplex PCR; TCRdb keeps in-frame clones, though not all of them. The data show roughly 79,000 clones, about four fifths seen once. The sample taken for sequencing was peripheral blood. The receptor set was obtained from a man aged 45-60 years with acute or convalescent COVID-19. Both conserved end residues are part of each CDR3. Each record gives: CDR3 DNA, CDR3 protein, clone size, V gene, D gene, J gene. The D gene is left open where the match is weak. Size is stated for part of the rows, as once, few or many counts, or as a class when the clone is expanded.

TGTGCCAGCAGCAAATCAGGGGGAATAGATACGCAGTATTTT | CASSKSGGIDTQYF | - | TRBV21-1 | - | TRBJ2-3
TGTGCCAGCAGCAAGCAGGGGGCCTATGGCTACACCTTC | CASSKQGAYGYTF | - | TRBV7-8 | TRBD1 | TRBJ1-2
TGTGCCAGCAGACCGCATACAGCAGGAGAAAAACTGTTTTTT | CASRPHTAGEKLFF | few | TRBV28 | - | TRBJ1-4
TGCGCCAGCAGCACGGGCTCGACAGGGGGCTACAATGAGCAGTTCTTC | CASSTGSTGGYNEQFF | - | TRBV5-1 | TRBD1 | TRBJ2-1
TGTGCCAGCAGCCAAGGAAGAGGGACAGTAGGAAACACCATATATTTT | CASSQGRGTVGNTIYF | - | TRBV3-1/TRBV3-2 | TRBD1 | TRBJ1-3
TGTGCCAGCAGCCTAGCGGGAGGGATATACAATGAGCAGTTCTTC | CASSLAGGIYNEQFF | - | TRBV5-4 | TRBD2 | TRBJ2-1
TGTGCCAGCAGCTTAGCTATCTTGGCTAGCGGGAGAGTGGAGACCCAGTACTTC | CASSLAILASGRVETQYF | - | TRBV7-2 | TRBD2 | TRBJ2-5
TGTGCCAGCAGCCCCTTGCTGGGGGGAGAGCAGTACTTC | CASSPLLGGEQYF | few | TRBV7-9 | - | TRBJ2-7
TGTGCCAGCGGGGGGAAGGGGGCTGGCACCGGGGAGCTGTTTTTT | CASGGKGAGTGELFF | few | TRBV9 | - | TRBJ2-2
TGTGCCAGCAGGGGCCCAGCCCACACCTACGAGCAGTACTTC | CASRGPAHTYEQYF | - | TRBV28 | - | TRBJ2-7
TGCGCCAGCAGCCTCCTAGCGGGAGAGTACAATGAGCAGTTCTTC | CASSLLAGEYNEQFF | - | TRBV5-1 | TRBD2 | TRBJ2-1
TGTGCCAGCAGCGGAAATCCTAGCGGCTACGAGCAGTACTTC | CASSGNPSGYEQYF | - | TRBV9 | TRBD2 | TRBJ2-7
TGCAGCGCCGTTTGGCCCCGAGGGATGGGTGAGCAGTTCTTC | CSAVWPRGMGEQFF | - | TRBV29-1 | - | TRBJ2-1
TGTGCCAGCAGCTTAAGAGGGCAGCCCCAGCATTTT | CASSLRGQPQHF | - | TRBV7-2 | - | TRBJ1-5
TGTGCCAGCATTAAAGACAGGGGAAGGTTTCGCCAGCATTTT | CASIKDRGRFRQHF | - | TRBV6-5 | TRBD1 | TRBJ1-5
TGTGCCATCAGTGAGTCGCTAGCGGGAGAACGGTCCTACGAGCAGTACTTC | CAISESLAGERSYEQYF | - | TRBV10-3 | TRBD2 | TRBJ2-7
TGTGCCAGCAGCTTAGCCCCAGGGGCGGCTGGGCATGGCTACACCTTC | CASSLAPGAAGHGYTF | - | TRBV7-2 | - | TRBJ1-2
TGTGCCAGCAGTTTCAGAGATACGCAGTATTTT | CASSFRDTQYF | once | TRBV28 | - | TRBJ2-3
TGTGCCACCAGCAGAGATCCAAGCGCGGGGGCAGAGACCCAGTACTTC | CATSRDPSAGAETQYF | - | TRBV15 | - | TRBJ2-5
TGTGCCAGCAGTTACTCGAGACAGGGGAGGACAGATACGCAGTATTTT | CASSYSRQGRTDTQYF | - | TRBV6-5 | TRBD1 | TRBJ2-3
TGTGCCAGCAGCGAGACGGGGGGCTTTGGAAACACCATATATTTT | CASSETGGFGNTIYF | - | TRBV9 | - | TRBJ1-3
TGTGCCAGCAGTTTTAGGGGGACCCAGTACTTC | CASSFRGTQYF | - | TRBV12-3/TRBV12-4 | - | TRBJ2-5
TGCGCCAGCAGCCATGCGGGAGGGACGGGCACTGAAGCTTTCTTT | CASSHAGGTGTEAFF | - | TRBV5-1 | - | TRBJ1-1
TGCGCCAGCAGCTTGCAGGGGGGCCATAGCACAGATACGCAGTATTTT | CASSLQGGHSTDTQYF | - | TRBV5-1 | - | TRBJ2-3
TGTGCCAGCAGCTTAGGATGGGGCCGTCCCCAATATGGTTACACCTTC | CASSLGWGRPQYGYTF | - | TRBV7-2 | - | TRBJ1-2
TGTGCCAGCAGCCTCGGGACTAGCGGGTTTTATACGCAGTATTTT | CASSLGTSGFYTQYF | once | TRBV11-2 | TRBD2 | TRBJ2-3
TGTGCCAGCAGTCTAGAAGGGGTAAATGGCTACACCTTC | CASSLEGVNGYTF | - | TRBV28 | - | TRBJ1-2
TGTGCCAGCAGCTTAGTCCCCGGGAGTAGCACAGATACGCAGTATTTT | CASSLVPGSSTDTQYF | once | TRBV7-2 | - | TRBJ2-3
TGCGCCAGCAGCTTGCCCAGGGATCCCGCTGATAATTACTATGGCTACACCTTC | CASSLPRDPADNYYGYTF | - | TRBV5-1 | - | TRBJ1-2
TGCGCCAGCAGACAGGGAGAGAACACCGGGGAGCTGTTTTTT | CASRQGENTGELFF | - | TRBV10-1 | - | TRBJ2-2
TGCGCCAGCAGCTTGAAAGCAGGATCGACTGAAGCTTTCTTT | CASSLKAGSTEAFF | - | TRBV5-1 | - | TRBJ1-1
TGTGCCAGCAGTTCGACAGTGAACACTGAAGCTTTCTTT | CASSSTVNTEAFF | - | TRBV6-2/TRBV6-3 | - | TRBJ1-1
TGTGCCTCCTCCAGAGCGGGAGTCGGCGAGCAGTACTTC | CASSRAGVGEQYF | - | TRBV30 | TRBD2 | TRBJ2-7
TGTGCCAGCAGGGAGACTGGGGGAGGCAATGAGCAGTTCTTC | CASRETGGGNEQFF | once | TRBV11-1 | - | TRBJ2-1
TGTGCCAGCAGTTGGAGACAGCCTAACTATGGCTACACCTTC | CASSWRQPNYGYTF | - | TRBV6-2/TRBV6-3 | - | TRBJ1-2
TGTGCCAGCAGCTTACTTAGCGGGGGGCCACTTAGCACAGATACGCAGTATTTT | CASSLLSGGPLSTDTQYF | - | TRBV7-9 | TRBD2 | TRBJ2-3
TGTGCCAGCAGTTTGAGGGCTACACTGAACACTGAAGCTTTCTTT | CASSLRATLNTEAFF | - | TRBV28 | - | TRBJ1-1
TGTGCCAGCAGCTTAGGGGCACCCTACAATGAGCAGTTCTTC | CASSLGAPYNEQFF | - | TRBV11-3 | - | TRBJ2-1
TGTGCCAGCAGAAAACGGACCGGGGAGCTGTTTTTT | CASRKRTGELFF | - | TRBV6-5 | - | TRBJ2-2
TGTGCCAGCAGCCAACCCCGTAGCTCCTACGAGCAGTACTTC | CASSQPRSSYEQYF | many | TRBV7-2 | - | TRBJ2-7
TGTGCCAGCAGCAAGGGACAGTATCAGCCCCAGCATTTT | CASSKGQYQPQHF | - | TRBV5-5 | TRBD1 | TRBJ1-5
TGCGCCAGCAGCTTGGGCGATATTTTCGCCGGGGAGCTGTTTTTT | CASSLGDIFAGELFF | - | TRBV5-1 | - | TRBJ2-2
TGTGCCAGCAGCCCCTACAGGGTCAATGAGCAGTTCTTC | CASSPYRVNEQFF | - | TRBV6-2/TRBV6-3 | - | TRBJ2-1
TGTGCTAGTGGTTTGGTACTGGGTAGCGGCCAAGAGACCCAGTACTTC | CASGLVLGSGQETQYF | few | TRBV12-5 | - | TRBJ2-5
TGTGCCAGCAGTTATTCCCCTTTGTTCCCGAACACTGAAGCTTTCTTT | CASSYSPLFPNTEAFF | - | TRBV6-2/TRBV6-3 | - | TRBJ1-1
TGTGCCAGCAGCTCACCGACAGGACCTACCTACGAGCAGTACTTC | CASSSPTGPTYEQYF | - | TRBV7-2 | - | TRBJ2-7
TGTGCCAGCAAACCAAGGGCAGGGGGAAACACTGAAGCTTTCTTT | CASKPRAGGNTEAFF | - | TRBV6-5 | TRBD1 | TRBJ1-1
TGCGCCAGCAGTCACTTCCGGGTCCTAGGAGCGGGGACCCAGTACTTC | CASSHFRVLGAGTQYF | once | TRBV23-1 | - | TRBJ2-5
TGCGCCAGTTCGGAACAGGGACATGGCTACACCTTC | CASSEQGHGYTF | - | TRBV5-1 | - | TRBJ1-2
TGTGCCAGCAGCCGGGACAGTCCCTACGAGCAGTACTTC | CASSRDSPYEQYF | few | TRBV11-3 | TRBD1 | TRBJ2-7